This T cell receptor (beta chain) appears in the sequencing data of a study of cytomegalovirus exposure and HLA in healthy donors. Broader study findings: A later analysis linked a missense variant in DCLRE1C to the trimming of TCR beta V and J genes.

PCR was performed using 60 Vbeta and 13 Jbeta primers. The method was immunoSEQ multiplex PCR; TCRdb's version includes in-frame clones alone and lacks a portion of them. Counted here are around 130,000 clones, roughly 82% occurring once; the ten biggest clones make up approximately 10%. CDR3 length equals 11 residues. Trimming removed 1 base at V and 13 bases at J, with 13 bases between. Per germline, CDR1 DFQATT and CDR2 SNEGSKA (reference sequence). The table lists this clone with a count of one. Antigen: not known. Unrecorded immune exposure was likely among donors, who were nominally healthy when sampled.

Sequencing was carried out using PBMCs. The V gene is TRBV20-1, the J gene TRBJ1-2, with D maybe TRBD1 (5 bases). The receptor's source is a male donor in good health and CMV-seropositive. The chain's CDR3 is CSARGAGGSTF. For the CDR3, the DNA is TGCAGTGCTAGAGGGGCGGGGGGTAGCACCTTC.